The T cell receptor (beta chain) under discussion was sequenced for a study of cytomegalovirus exposure and HLA in healthy donors. The CDR3 is 15 residues long. Germline V gives CDR1 MNHNY, CDR2 SVGAGI (reference sequence). Germline trimming cut 2 bases from V and 1 base from J; bases unmatched to any gene: 3. Generated by immunoSEQ multiplex PCR, the TCRdb table keeps only in-frame clones and is missing some. Of approximately 140,000 clones in the sample, 70% to 90% were seen once. The source material was PBMCs. The origin of this receptor is a man younger than 35 in good health and CMV-seronegative. The chain links TRBV6-6 to TRBJ2-7; TRBD1 aligns across 9 bases. CDR3 DNA: TGTGCCAGCAGTTACGGGGACAGGGTATCCTACGAGCAGTACTTC. Protein: CASSYGDRVSYEQYF.